One sample yielded the 28 T cell receptor beta chains listed below, sequenced in a study of T cells in tumors and immune-related adverse events. The repertoire was sequenced with immunoSEQ multiplex PCR; TCRdb's copy has only in-frame clones and lacks some. The sample consists of fewer than 25,000 clones, 75% to 95% of them appearing once. Source: lymph node tissue, taken from a patient treated with anti-PD-1 therapy. The receptor set was obtained from a female donor with metastatic renal cell carcinoma.

The gene calls are TRBV21-1 and TRBJ1-6. TRBV21-1 counts as a pseudogene. This CDR3 is built from 15 residues. The CDR3 nucleotides are TGTGCCAGCAGCAAAGTAGGGCGAGAACATTCACCCCTCCACTTT. It codes for CASSKVGREHSPLHF.

This rearrangement joins TRBV5-1 to TRBJ2-1; 8 nucleotides match TRBD2. This CDR3 has 16 amino acids. V was pared by 0 bases and J by 7 bases, with 9 bases of the junction left unmatched. Germline lookup yields CDR1 SGHRS and CDR2 YFSETQ. The CDR3 coding sequence is TGCGCCAGCAGCTTGGCTCCCCATAGCGGGATAAATGAGCAGTTCTTC. Protein sequence: CASSLAPHSGINEQFF.

V gene TRBV6-6 combines with J gene TRBJ1-2; the D is unclear. The germline gives CDR1 MNHNY, CDR2 SVGAGI (reference sequence). Trimming took 1 base from V and 2 from J, leaving 8 bases between them. CDR3 length: 14 amino acids. CDR3: CASSYFARNYGYTF. CDR3 nucleotide sequence: TGTGCCAGCAGTTACTTTGCCAGGAACTATGGCTACACCTTC.

The chain links TRBV29-1 to TRBJ2-7; 11 bases fit TRBD2. Germline CDR1 reads SQVTM; CDR2 reads ANQGSEA. The CDR3 length is 12 residues. Losses at the gene ends were 8 bases for V and 11 bases for J; bases not matched to a gene: 11. The CDR3 nucleotides are TGCAGCAGGGGGACTAGCGGCAGTTGTGAGTACTTC. It yields the protein CSRGTSGSCEYF.

The rearrangement links TRBV11-2 to TRBJ1-4, with D uncertain. This CDR3 is 13 amino acids long. The germline CDR1 and CDR2 sequences are SGHAT and FQNNGV. Trimming shortened V by 3 bases and J by 4 bases, and 6 bases separated the two germline ends. The CDR3 reads CASSLVINEKLFF. The CDR3 bases are TGTGCCAGCAGCTTGGTTATTAATGAAAAACTGTTTTTT.

The V gene is TRBV30, the J gene TRBJ2-7, with D possibly being TRBD2 (6 bases). There are 14 residues in the CDR3. The germline V gene has CDR1 GTSNPN and CDR2 SVGIG (reference sequence). V lost 5 bases, J lost 5 bases, and 19 bases lay in between. The CDR3 sequence: CAWGRDPQANEQYF. Here the CDR3 DNA reads TGTGCCTGGGGGCGGGACCCTCAGGCGAACGAGCAGTACTTC.

The CDR3 loop is CASSRLDNEQFF. In DNA, the CDR3 is TGTGCCAGCAGTCGACTAGACAATGAGCAGTTCTTC. This sequence joins TRBV27 and TRBJ2-1, with D tentatively TRBD2 (6 bases). The V and J ends lost 5 bases and 5 bases respectively, with 7 bases between them. Germline values: CDR1 MNHEY, CDR2 SMNVEV (reference sequence). The CDR3 covers 12 residues.

The V call is TRBV7-2, the J call TRBJ2-7; possibly TRBD1 or TRBD2 for D (6 bases each). CDR1 is SGHTA, CDR2 FQGNSA, per germline. Trimming left V 5 bases short and J 0 bases short, with 14 bases between. The CDR3 has 15 amino acids. In nucleotides, the CDR3 is TGTGCCAGCAGCAACCGCGGGACACTCTCCTACGAGCAGTACTTC. Encoded protein: CASSNRGTLSYEQYF.

The rearrangement joins TRBV19 to TRBJ1-1; 7 bases align to TRBD1. J lost 7 bases, V lost 5 bases, and 7 bases had no gene match. CDR1 LNHDA and CDR2 SQIVND come from the germline V gene (reference sequence). This CDR3 spans 13 amino acids. CDR3 DNA: TGTGCCAGTAGTTCGACAGGGCGGAGTGAAGCTTTCTTT. Translation gives CASSSTGRSEAFF.

The V and J genes are TRBV30 and TRBJ2-6; possible D gene TRBD1, 5 bases. V lost 4 bases and J lost 2, with 15 bases in between. Per the germline V gene, CDR1 is GTSNPN and CDR2 is SVGIG (reference sequence). The length of the CDR3 is 16 residues. The CDR3 is CAWNQGTTAGANVLTF. The CDR3 DNA reads TGTGCCTGGAACCAGGGTACTACGGCTGGGGCCAACGTCCTGACTTTC.

The chain links TRBV5-1 to TRBJ2-3; D is perhaps TRBD1 or TRBD2 (6 bases each). The V and J ends lost 4 bases and 1 base respectively, with 22 bases between them. The germline V gene encodes CDR1 SGHRS and CDR2 YFSETQ. The CDR3 is made up of 18 amino acids. The CDR3 here is CASSVGSSPGAGTDTQYF. The CDR3 region has the DNA TGCGCCAGCAGCGTCGGTTCGTCTCCGGGGGCCGGCACAGATACGCAGTATTTT.

This chain uses TRBV27 with TRBJ2-1; tentatively, D is TRBD2 (6 bases). V was clipped by 3 bases and J by 5 bases, with 11 bases between them. CDR1 MNHEY and CDR2 SMNVEV come from the germline V gene (reference sequence). This CDR3 has 14 amino acids. In DNA form, the CDR3 reads TGTGCCAGCAGTTTTGGGCTAGCGAACAATGAGCAGTTCTTC. Encoded protein: CASSFGLANNEQFF.

The gene calls are TRBV11-2 and TRBJ2-2; 8 positions agree with TRBD1. The CDR3 has 17 amino acids. The ends lost 4 bases at V and 4 bases at J; junction bases unmatched: 11. CDR1 is SGHAT, CDR2 FQNNGV, per germline. The CDR3 here is CASSSDRALRGTGELFF. Written as DNA, the CDR3 is TGTGCCAGCAGCTCGGACAGGGCCCTGAGGGGCACCGGGGAGCTGTTTTTT. The full variable domain, in which reference TRBV11-2 and TRBJ2-2 provide the parts outside the CDR3, is EAGVAQSPRYKIIEKRQSVAFWCNPISGHATLYWYQQILGQGPKLLIQFQNNGVVDDSQLPKDRFSAERLKGVDSTLKIQPAKLEDSAVYLCASSSDRALRGTGELFFGEGSRLTVL.

The V gene is TRBV7-9, the J gene TRBJ2-3, with D possibly matching TRBD2 (5 bases). Trimming cost V 1 base and J 3 bases, with 11 bases left between them. The germline gives CDR1 SEHNR, CDR2 FQNEAQ (reference sequence). The length of the CDR3 is 15 residues. This CDR3 reads CASSLGGSGTDTQYF. The DNA of the CDR3 is TGTGCCAGCAGCTTAGGAGGGAGTGGAACAGATACGCAGTATTTT.

The J gene is TRBJ2-5, the V gene TRBV20-1; D uncertain. V was shortened by 0 bases and J by 2 bases, with 1 base between the two germline ends. This CDR3 has 11 residues. CDR1 DFQATT and CDR2 SNEGSKA come from the germline V gene (reference sequence). This CDR3 is CSARDQETQYF. In DNA, the CDR3 is TGCAGTGCTAGAGATCAAGAGACCCAGTACTTC.

V and J are TRBV5-4 and TRBJ2-4; 7 nucleotides line up with TRBD2. The CDR3 runs to 16 residues. V shed 4 bases, J shed 0 bases, and the junction held 7 bases outside the gene matches. Germline CDR1 reads SGHNT; CDR2 reads YYREEE (reference sequence). The CDR3 nucleotides are TGTGCCAGCAGCGAGGGACTACCCTTAGCCAAAAACATTCAGTACTTC. Encoded protein: CASSEGLPLAKNIQYF.

This sequence joins TRBV4-2 and TRBJ1-3; maybe TRBD1 (5 bases). Trimming stripped 7 bases from V and 2 bases from J, with 12 bases between. CDR1 is LGHNA, CDR2 YNFKEQ, per germline. This CDR3 is built from 14 residues. In nucleotides, the CDR3 is TGTGCCAGCAAAGTATGGGGCACTGGAAACACCATATATTTT. Translation: CASKVWGTGNTIYF.

This rearrangement joins TRBV19 to TRBJ1-1; D remains unclear. CDR1 and CDR2 (germline): LNHDA, SQIVND (reference sequence). The CDR3 totals 13 residues. Trimming cost V 3 bases and J 5 bases, with 10 bases left between them. As DNA, the CDR3 is TGTGCCAGTAGTATTAATGGGAGAACTGAAGCTTTCTTT. It codes for CASSINGRTEAFF.

The chain is built from TRBV5-1 and TRBJ1-2, with TRBD1 matching 9 bases. Per the germline V gene, CDR1 is SGHRS and CDR2 is YFSETQ. The CDR3 extends over 15 amino acids. V gave up 1 base and J gave up 4 bases; unmatched junction bases: 5. CDR3 DNA: TGCGCCAGCAGCTTGATGACAGGGGGAGCCTATGGCTACACCTTC. Protein product: CASSLMTGGAYGYTF.

The J gene is TRBJ2-7, the V gene TRBV7-6, with a possible D match to TRBD1 (6 bases). V lost 4 bases to trimming and J lost 4 bases, with 14 bases between them. The germline gives CDR1 SGHVS, CDR2 FNYEAQ. CDR3 length equals 14 residues. CDR3 in DNA: TGTGCCAGCAGCTCTGACCTACAGGGTTACGAGCAGTACTTC. Translation: CASSSDLQGYEQYF.

The chain links TRBV5-4 to TRBJ2-7; no firm D call. This CDR3 spans 13 amino acids. Trimming left V 2 bases short and J 2 bases short, with 8 bases between. Germline values: CDR1 SGHNT, CDR2 YYREEE (reference sequence). The CDR3 spells CASSFGLTYEQYF. The CDR3 DNA sequence: TGTGCCAGCAGCTTTGGGCTCACCTACGAGCAGTACTTC.

The chain combines TRBV7-2 with TRBJ2-7; D tentatively fits TRBD1 or TRBD2 (5 bases each). Germline-derived CDR1 and CDR2 are SGHTA and FQGNSA. Trimming pared 4 bases from V and 0 bases from J, leaving 16 bases between. This CDR3 has 16 residues. DNA for the CDR3: TGTGCCAGCAGCTCCCGGCCGGGGCCTAGCTCCTACGAGCAGTACTTC. Protein: CASSSRPGPSSYEQYF.

V usage is TRBV6-1 and J usage is TRBJ2-1; no definite D call. The CDR3 is made up of 15 amino acids. The V and J ends lost 2 bases and 4 bases respectively, with 12 bases between them. CDR1 is MNHNS, CDR2 SASEGT, per germline. Here the CDR3 reads CASSEWVGIYNEQFF. The CDR3 nucleotides are TGTGCCAGCAGTGAATGGGTAGGGATTTACAATGAGCAGTTCTTC.

Here the CDR3 DNA reads TGTGCCAGCAGCTTTAGAGGGAGCGGAAACTACAATGAGCAGTTCTTC. This encodes CASSFRGSGNYNEQFF. This chain joins TRBV11-2 and TRBJ2-1, with D perhaps TRBD2 (5 bases). This CDR3 contains 16 residues. Per the germline V gene, CDR1 is SGHAT and CDR2 is FQNNGV. Trimming stripped 3 bases from V and 3 bases from J, with 15 bases between. The variable domain in full, completed from reference TRBV11-2 and TRBJ2-1, reads EAGVAQSPRYKIIEKRQSVAFWCNPISGHATLYWYQQILGQGPKLLIQFQNNGVVDDSQLPKDRFSAERLKGVDSTLKIQPAKLEDSAVYLCASSFRGSGNYNEQFFGPGTRLTVL.

The CDR3 DNA follows: TGCGCCAGCCCCTTAACGGGCTCCACAGATACGCAGTATTTT. It encodes CASPLTGSTDTQYF. The V call is TRBV10-1, the J call TRBJ2-3; D ambiguous. The ends were cut back, 8 bases at V and 2 bases at J, with 14 bases in the middle. Germline V gives CDR1 WNHNN, CDR2 SYGVQD (reference sequence). CDR3 length: 14 amino acids.

The chain couples TRBV9 to TRBJ2-7; TRBD2 might be the D (6 bases). There are 14 residues in the CDR3. V was cut by 3 bases and J by 3 bases, with 13 bases left in between. Germline V gene data show CDR1 as SGDLS and CDR2 as YYNGEE. The CDR3, as DNA: TGTGCCAGCAGCGCCGGATCGGGGGTCTACGAGCAGTACTTC. Translation gives CASSAGSGVYEQYF.

The gene calls are TRBV7-9 and TRBJ2-1; D possibly corresponds to TRBD2 (6 bases). This CDR3 has 13 amino acids. Germline V CDR1 and CDR2: SEHNR, FQNEAQ (reference sequence). The V and J ends lost 3 bases and 15 bases respectively, with 18 bases between them. The CDR3 nucleotides are TGTGCCAGCAGCTTCGCGGGACTTTTAGGTCTGTTCTTC. Its protein is CASSFAGLLGLFF.

The chain joins TRBV27 to TRBJ1-1; TRBD1 aligns across 8 bases. The J segment lost 0 bases and the V segment lost 5 bases, leaving 11 bases of the junction unmatched. CDR1 is MNHEY and CDR2 is SMNVEV in the germline V gene (reference sequence). This CDR3 contains 17 residues. The CDR3 nucleotides are TGTGCCAGCAGTCCGGGCGCCGGACAGGGTTTGAACACTGAAGCTTTCTTT. Its translation is CASSPGAGQGLNTEAFF.